These T cell receptor beta chains were read from a single sample in a study of T cell repertoires in aging, cancer and after chemotherapy. Each CDR3 protein is one row after TCRdb ran MiXCR on the multiplex PCR reads. The sample lists about 8,300 distinct CDR3 sequences, less than 35% seen once, with roughly a tenth in the top ten. Sequencing was performed on blood. All receptors derive from a human donor in good health. The CDR3 runs from the conserved cysteine through the conserved F or W. A D gene is named only where the DNA matches it firmly. Clone size is given for some rows only: seen once, a few or many times, or a class if the clone is expanded.

clone_size,j_call,v_call,d_call,cdr3_nt,cdr3_aa
few,TRBJ2-3,TRBV7-2,NA,TGTGCCAGCAGCTACCAGAAAAACCCCACCGATACGCAGTATTTT,CASSYQKNPTDTQYF
few,TRBJ2-6,TRBV6-1,NA,TGTGCCAGCACCCCAATTCCGGGGACCCTTACTGGGGCCAACGTCCTGACTTTC,CASTPIPGTLTGANVLTF
NA,TRBJ2-2,TRBV5-5,NA,TGTGCCAGCAGCTTGGATATCCCAGGGTCCGGGGAGCTGTTTTTT,CASSLDIPGSGELFF
few,TRBJ1-5,TRBV5-5,NA,TGTGCCAGCAGCTTGGTGGTAGGCAATCAGCCCCAGCATTTT,CASSLVVGNQPQHF
NA,TRBJ1-5,TRBV10-3,TRBD1,TGTGCCAGCAGTTCGGGACAGGGGGATCAGCCCCAGCATTTT,CASSSGQGDQPQHF
medium-sized,TRBJ2-3,TRBV30,NA,TGTGCCTGGAACCAAAAACGGGGCACAGATACGCAGTATTTT,CAWNQKRGTDTQYF
NA,TRBJ2-7,TRBV5-6,TRBD1,TGTGCCAGCAGCCGTTCCGGGACAGGGAGGTACGAGCAGTACTTC,CASSRSGTGRYEQYF
NA,TRBJ2-1,TRBV27,TRBD2,TGTGCCAGCAGTCCCGGGGGGGCCTGGGAGCAGTTCTTC,CASSPGGAWEQFF
once,TRBJ2-1,TRBV7-2,NA,TGTGCCAGCAGTTGGGTTAGCGAGCAGTTCTTC,CASSWVSEQFF
NA,TRBJ2-7,TRBV6-5,TRBD1,TGTGCCAGCAGGGACAGGGACGAGCAGTACTTC,CASRDRDEQYF
few,TRBJ1-5,TRBV19,NA,TGTGCCAGTAGCGTGCAGAGGACACAGCCCCAGCATTTT,CASSVQRTQPQHF
few,TRBJ2-7,TRBV19,TRBD1,TGTGCCAGTAGTCCCCAGGGACAGGGGACCTACGAGCAGTACTTC,CASSPQGQGTYEQYF
few,TRBJ2-3,TRBV19,NA,TGTGCCAGCCGACCGGGGGGCCAAAGAGATACGCAGTATTTT,CASRPGGQRDTQYF
medium-sized,TRBJ2-1,TRBV13,TRBD2,TGTGCCAGCAGCTTAGGAGGTAGGAGGACTAGCGGTAACAATGAGCAGTTCTTC,CASSLGGRRTSGNNEQFF
medium-sized,TRBJ2-7,TRBV30,TRBD2,TGTGCCTGGAGTGTACTACCAAGGGAGGGGTTCTACGAGCAGTACTTC,CAWSVLPREGFYEQYF
NA,TRBJ1-1,TRBV19,TRBD1,TGTGCCAGTAGTCCCCGGGACAGGAGAAAACTTGATTCCACTGAAGCTTTCTTT,CASSPRDRRKLDSTEAFF
NA,TRBJ1-1,TRBV12-3/TRBV12-4,NA,TGTGCCAGCAATCCTAGTCTCGGTAGGGGCAGCTACACTGAAGCTTTCTTT,CASNPSLGRGSYTEAFF
few,TRBJ1-5,TRBV15,NA,TGTGCCACCAGCAGAGATCAGCAGAGCTTTCATTTT,CATSRDQQSFHF
few,TRBJ2-7,TRBV12-3/TRBV12-4,NA,TGTGCCAGCAGTGGGTTGGGTTACGAGCAGTACTTC,CASSGLGYEQYF
NA,TRBJ2-3,TRBV18,TRBD1,TGTGCCAGCTCAGCTGACAGGGGGTATGCAGATACGCAGTATTTT,CASSADRGYADTQYF
medium-sized,TRBJ1-2,TRBV11-1,NA,TGTGCCAGCAGCAGGACAGTGGGCGAGGGCTACACCTTC,CASSRTVGEGYTF
NA,TRBJ1-1,TRBV13,NA,TGCGCCAGCAGCTCCGGGAACACTGAAGCTTTCTTT,CASSSGNTEAFF
NA,TRBJ1-5,TRBV12-3/TRBV12-4,NA,TGTGCCAGCAGTTTGAAGGGACTGAATCAGCCCCAGCATTTT,CASSLKGLNQPQHF
NA,TRBJ2-6,TRBV4-3,NA,TGCGCCAGCAGCCAAGACCACGGCCCCTTCTCTGGGGCCAACGTCCTGACTTTC,CASSQDHGPFSGANVLTF
NA,TRBJ2-7,TRBV6-5,NA,TGTGCCAGCAGTCTCCAGGGTGGAGAGCAGTACTTC,CASSLQGGEQYF
few,TRBJ1-6,TRBV12-3/TRBV12-4,NA,TGTGCCAGCAGTTTATCTGGGGGTTCACCCCTCCACTTT,CASSLSGGSPLHF
few,TRBJ2-1,TRBV30,TRBD1,TGTGCCTGGGACAGGGGGGTTTCCTACAATGAGCAGTTCTTC,CAWDRGVSYNEQFF
few,TRBJ2-5,TRBV6-5,NA,TGTGCCAGCAAGCAGGAGCACGACAGCCAAGAGACCCAGTACTTC,CASKQEHDSQETQYF
few,TRBJ2-3,TRBV6-1,NA,TGTGCCAGCAGTTACTCCCCGGCAGGGAAGGGAGGATGGACGCAGTATTTT,CASSYSPAGKGGWTQYF
few,TRBJ2-5,TRBV6-6,NA,TGTGCCAGCAGTTACTCGGTCACGGGCGAGACCCAGTACTTC,CASSYSVTGETQYF
NA,TRBJ1-1,TRBV6-5,TRBD1,TGTGCCAGCAGTTGGACAGGGTCGGGCACTGAAGCTTTCTTT,CASSWTGSGTEAFF
medium-sized,TRBJ2-7,TRBV19,NA,TGTGCCAGCCGTGGGGGAGACGAGCAGTACTTC,CASRGGDEQYF
NA,TRBJ1-1,TRBV6-5,NA,TGTGCCAGCAGTTACTCTTCGTGGGGGATGAACACTGAAGCTTTCTTT,CASSYSSWGMNTEAFF
few,TRBJ2-3,TRBV6-5,TRBD2,TGTGCCAGCAGAAGCGGGGGAAGCACAGATACGCAGTATTTT,CASRSGGSTDTQYF
few,TRBJ2-7,TRBV10-3,TRBD1,TGTGCCATCAGTCGGGACAGGGAGACCTACGAGCAGTACTTC,CAISRDRETYEQYF
NA,TRBJ2-5,TRBV6-5,NA,TGTGCCAGCAGTTACTCCTGGGCCCGTCTACAGACCCAGTACTTC,CASSYSWARLQTQYF
few,TRBJ1-2,TRBV6-2/TRBV6-3,NA,TGTGCCAGCAGTCAAGGACAAATTAACTATGGCTACACCTTC,CASSQGQINYGYTF
few,TRBJ1-4,TRBV19,NA,TGTGCCAGTAGTATCCAGATGGCTAATGAAAAACTGTTTTTT,CASSIQMANEKLFF
few,TRBJ1-6,TRBV6-5,NA,TGTGCCAGCAGAGGAGGGACCTATAATTCACCCCTCCACTTT,CASRGGTYNSPLHF
NA,TRBJ1-3,TRBV19,NA,TGTGCCACCTCCCGGACGGCTACCCTCTCTGGAAACACCATATATTTT,CATSRTATLSGNTIYF
NA,TRBJ2-5,TRBV20-1,NA,TGCAGTGCTTTCGGACTCCTCCAAGAGACCCAGTACTTC,CSAFGLLQETQYF
medium-sized,TRBJ2-5,TRBV29-1,NA,TGCAGCGTAGGTCAGGGGGGGCAAGAGACCCAGTACTTC,CSVGQGGQETQYF
NA,TRBJ1-2,TRBV19,NA,TGTGCCAGTAGTTCGAGACAGATAAATTCCTATGGCTACACCTTC,CASSSRQINSYGYTF
NA,TRBJ2-1,TRBV4-3,NA,TGTGCCAGCGGCCAAGATCGGGGTGGAAGGTCCTACAATGAGCAGTTCTTC,CASGQDRGGRSYNEQFF
NA,TRBJ2-3,TRBV24-1,NA,TGTGCCACCGGGGGTTTTGCTGCAGATACGCAGTATTTT,CATGGFAADTQYF
NA,TRBJ1-1,TRBV30,NA,TGTGCCTCAAAGGGTTTCGCTGAAGCTTTCTTT,CASKGFAEAFF